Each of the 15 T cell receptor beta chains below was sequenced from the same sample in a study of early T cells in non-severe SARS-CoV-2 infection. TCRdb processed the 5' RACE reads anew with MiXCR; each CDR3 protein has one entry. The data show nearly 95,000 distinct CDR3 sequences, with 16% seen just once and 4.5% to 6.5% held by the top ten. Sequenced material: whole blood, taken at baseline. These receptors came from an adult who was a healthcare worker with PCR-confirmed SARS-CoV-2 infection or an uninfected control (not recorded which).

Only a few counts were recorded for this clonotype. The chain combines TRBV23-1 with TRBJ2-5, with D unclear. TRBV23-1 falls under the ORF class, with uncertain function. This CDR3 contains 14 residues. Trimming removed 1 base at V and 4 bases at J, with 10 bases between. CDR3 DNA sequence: TGCGCCAGCAGTCAATATCCCCAGAGAGAGACCCAGTACTTC. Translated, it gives CASSQYPQRETQYF.

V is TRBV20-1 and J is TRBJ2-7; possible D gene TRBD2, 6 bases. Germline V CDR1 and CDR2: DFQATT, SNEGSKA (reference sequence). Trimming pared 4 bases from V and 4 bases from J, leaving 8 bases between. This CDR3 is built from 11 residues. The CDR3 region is CSAMGLYEQYF. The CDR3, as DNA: TGCAGTGCTATGGGACTTTACGAGCAGTACTTC.

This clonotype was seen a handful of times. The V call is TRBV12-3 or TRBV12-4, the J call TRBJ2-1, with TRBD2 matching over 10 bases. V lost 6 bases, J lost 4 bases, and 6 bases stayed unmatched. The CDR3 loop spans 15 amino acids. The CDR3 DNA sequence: TGTGCCAGCAGACCGACTAGCGGGCTTTACAATGAGCAGTTCTTC. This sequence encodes CASRPTSGLYNEQFF.

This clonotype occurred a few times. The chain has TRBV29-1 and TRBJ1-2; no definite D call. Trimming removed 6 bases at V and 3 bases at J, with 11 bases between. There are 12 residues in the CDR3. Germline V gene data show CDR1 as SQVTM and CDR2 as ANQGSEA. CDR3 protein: CSVARTDYGYTF. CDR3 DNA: TGCAGCGTCGCGCGGACGGACTATGGCTACACCTTC.

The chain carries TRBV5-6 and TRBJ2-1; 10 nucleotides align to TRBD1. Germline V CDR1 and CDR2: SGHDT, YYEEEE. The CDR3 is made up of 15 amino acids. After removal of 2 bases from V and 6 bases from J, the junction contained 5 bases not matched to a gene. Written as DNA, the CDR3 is TGTGCCAGCAGCTTTCTAGGACAGGGGGGCAATGAGCAGTTCTTC. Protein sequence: CASSFLGQGGNEQFF. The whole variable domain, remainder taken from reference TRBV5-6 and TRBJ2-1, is DAGVTQSPTHLIKTRGQQVTLRCSPKSGHDTVSWYQQALGQGPQFIFQYYEEEERQRGNFPDRFSGHQFPNYSSELNVNALLLGDSALYLCASSFLGQGGNEQFFGPGTRLTVL.

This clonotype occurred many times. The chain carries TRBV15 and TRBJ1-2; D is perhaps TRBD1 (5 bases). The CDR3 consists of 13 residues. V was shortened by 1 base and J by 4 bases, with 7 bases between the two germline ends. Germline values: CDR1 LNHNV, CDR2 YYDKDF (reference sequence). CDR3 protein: CATSRGQLYGYTF. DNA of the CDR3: TGTGCCACCAGCAGAGGACAGCTCTATGGCTACACCTTC. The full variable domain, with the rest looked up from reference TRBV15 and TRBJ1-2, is DAMVIQNPRYQVTQFGKPVTLSCSQTLNHNVMYWYQQKSSQAPKLLFHYYDKDFNNEADTPDNFQSRRPNTSFCFLDIRSPGLGDTAMYLCATSRGQLYGYTFGSGTRLTVV.

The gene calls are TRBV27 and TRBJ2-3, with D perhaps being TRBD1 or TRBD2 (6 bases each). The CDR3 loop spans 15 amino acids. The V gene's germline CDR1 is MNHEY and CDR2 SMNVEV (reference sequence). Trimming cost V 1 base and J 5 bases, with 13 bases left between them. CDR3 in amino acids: CASSLYPQGGDTQYF. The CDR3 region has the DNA TGTGCCAGCAGTTTATACCCACAGGGAGGAGATACGCAGTATTTT.

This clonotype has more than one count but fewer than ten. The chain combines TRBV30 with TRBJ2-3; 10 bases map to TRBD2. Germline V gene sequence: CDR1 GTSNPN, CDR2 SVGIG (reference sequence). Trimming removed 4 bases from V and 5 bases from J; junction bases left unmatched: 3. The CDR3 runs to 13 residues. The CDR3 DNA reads TGTGCCTGGAAACTAGCGGGGTTAGATACGCAGTATTTT. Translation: CAWKLAGLDTQYF.

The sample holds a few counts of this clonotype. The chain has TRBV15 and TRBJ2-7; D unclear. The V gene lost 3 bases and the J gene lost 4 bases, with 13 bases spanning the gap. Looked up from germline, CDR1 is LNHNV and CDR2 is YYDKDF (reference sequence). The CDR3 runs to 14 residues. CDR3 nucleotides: TGTGCCACCAGCAGCCGGCTAGGACCTTACGAGCAGTACTTC. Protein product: CATSSRLGPYEQYF.

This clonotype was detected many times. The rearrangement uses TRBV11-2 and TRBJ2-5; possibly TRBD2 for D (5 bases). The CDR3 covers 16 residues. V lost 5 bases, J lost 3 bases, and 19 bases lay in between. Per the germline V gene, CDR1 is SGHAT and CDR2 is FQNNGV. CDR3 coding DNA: TGTGCCAGCAGCCCCCCTGTCCGGGGAATTGAAGAGACCCAGTACTTC. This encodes CASSPPVRGIEETQYF. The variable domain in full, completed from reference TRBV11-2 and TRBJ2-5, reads EAGVAQSPRYKIIEKRQSVAFWCNPISGHATLYWYQQILGQGPKLLIQFQNNGVVDDSQLPKDRFSAERLKGVDSTLKIQPAKLEDSAVYLCASSPPVRGIEETQYFGPGTRLLVL.

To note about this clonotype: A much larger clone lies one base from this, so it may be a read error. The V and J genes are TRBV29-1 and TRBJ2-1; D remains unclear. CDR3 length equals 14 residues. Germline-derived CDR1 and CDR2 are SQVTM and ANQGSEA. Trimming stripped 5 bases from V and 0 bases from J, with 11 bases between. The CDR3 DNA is TGCAGCGTTATCGACGCCCTCTCCTACAATGAGCAGTTCTTC. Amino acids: CSVIDALSYNEQFF.

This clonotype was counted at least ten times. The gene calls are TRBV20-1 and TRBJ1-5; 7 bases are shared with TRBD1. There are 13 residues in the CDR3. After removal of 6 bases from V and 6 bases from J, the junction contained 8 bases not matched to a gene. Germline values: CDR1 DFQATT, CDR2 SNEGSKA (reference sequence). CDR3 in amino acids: CSAQGQMGQPQHF. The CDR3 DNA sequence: TGCAGTGCCCAGGGACAGATGGGTCAGCCCCAGCATTTT.

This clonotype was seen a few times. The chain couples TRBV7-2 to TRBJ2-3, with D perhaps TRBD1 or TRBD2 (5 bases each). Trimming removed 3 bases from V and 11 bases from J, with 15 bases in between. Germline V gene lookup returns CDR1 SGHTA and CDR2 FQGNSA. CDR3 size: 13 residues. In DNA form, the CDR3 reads TGTGCCAGCAGCTTCGGGGCCGCCGAGAGGCAGTATTTT. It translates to CASSFGAAERQYF.

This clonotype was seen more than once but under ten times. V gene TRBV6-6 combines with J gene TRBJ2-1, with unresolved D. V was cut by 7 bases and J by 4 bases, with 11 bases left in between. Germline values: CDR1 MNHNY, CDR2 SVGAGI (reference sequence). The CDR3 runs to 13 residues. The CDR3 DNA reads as TGTGCCAGCACACTCCGCAAGTACAATGAGCAGTTCTTC. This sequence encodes CASTLRKYNEQFF.

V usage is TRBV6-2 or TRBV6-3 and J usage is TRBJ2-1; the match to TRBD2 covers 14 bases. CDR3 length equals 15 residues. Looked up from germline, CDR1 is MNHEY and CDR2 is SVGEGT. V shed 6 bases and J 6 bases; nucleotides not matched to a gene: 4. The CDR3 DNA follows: TGTGCCAGCAGGGCGGGACTAGCGGGAGTCAATGAGCAGTTCTTC. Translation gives CASRAGLAGVNEQFF.